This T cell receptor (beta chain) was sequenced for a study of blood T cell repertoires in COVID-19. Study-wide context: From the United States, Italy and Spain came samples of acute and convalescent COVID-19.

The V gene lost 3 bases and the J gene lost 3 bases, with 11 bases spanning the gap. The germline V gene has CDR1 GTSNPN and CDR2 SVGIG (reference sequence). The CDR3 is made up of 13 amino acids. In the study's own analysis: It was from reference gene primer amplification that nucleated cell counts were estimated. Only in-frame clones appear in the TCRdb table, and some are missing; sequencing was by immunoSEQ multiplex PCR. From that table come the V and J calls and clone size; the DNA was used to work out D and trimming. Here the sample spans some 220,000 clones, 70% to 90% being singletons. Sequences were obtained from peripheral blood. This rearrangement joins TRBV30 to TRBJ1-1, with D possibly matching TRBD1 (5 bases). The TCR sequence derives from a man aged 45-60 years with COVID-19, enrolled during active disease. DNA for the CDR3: TGTGCCTGGAGGGCCCGGGGGGACACTGAAGCTTTCTTT. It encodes CAWRARGDTEAFF.